The sequence of this T cell receptor beta chain was determined in a study of tumor-infiltrating lymphocytes in primary liver carcinoma. Study-wide points: Reduced overlap was seen in tumor-adjacent and tumor-blood pairs versus tumor region pairs. Comparison of CD4+ and CD8+ repertoires was precluded by bulk unsorted samples.

Turning to this clonotype: Its antigen is not identified. At one of its ends the junction is not consistent with the germline gene, which may arise from a read error.

Unsorted whole blood supplied the RNA, and germline DNA was extracted too. The length of the CDR3 is 14 residues. In germline, CDR1 is SGHAT, CDR2 FQNNGV. Using a constant-region primer together with ProtoScript II reverse transcriptase, TCR beta cDNA was made from approximately 0.55 ug of total RNA. It was through three nested multiplex PCR rounds of slightly modified ARM-PCR that TCR beta libraries arose. A C-beta reverse primer and TRBV1-TRBV30 forward primers served in each of the first two PCR rounds, at about 10 cycles apiece. Each CDR3 protein is one row after TCRdb ran MiXCR on the multiplex PCR reads. The data hold about 200,000 distinct CDR3 sequences, with 65% observed a single time.

The source of this sequence is a woman aged 60 to 75 with primary liver carcinoma and hepatitis B virus infection. V is TRBV11-2 and J is TRBJ2-2; TRBD2 is a possible D gene (5 bases). Sequenced input: peripheral blood. CDR3 sequence (DNA): TGTGCAAGCAGCTTACACCCGAACACCGGGGAGCAGTTTTTT. The encoded protein is CASSLHPNTGEQFF.